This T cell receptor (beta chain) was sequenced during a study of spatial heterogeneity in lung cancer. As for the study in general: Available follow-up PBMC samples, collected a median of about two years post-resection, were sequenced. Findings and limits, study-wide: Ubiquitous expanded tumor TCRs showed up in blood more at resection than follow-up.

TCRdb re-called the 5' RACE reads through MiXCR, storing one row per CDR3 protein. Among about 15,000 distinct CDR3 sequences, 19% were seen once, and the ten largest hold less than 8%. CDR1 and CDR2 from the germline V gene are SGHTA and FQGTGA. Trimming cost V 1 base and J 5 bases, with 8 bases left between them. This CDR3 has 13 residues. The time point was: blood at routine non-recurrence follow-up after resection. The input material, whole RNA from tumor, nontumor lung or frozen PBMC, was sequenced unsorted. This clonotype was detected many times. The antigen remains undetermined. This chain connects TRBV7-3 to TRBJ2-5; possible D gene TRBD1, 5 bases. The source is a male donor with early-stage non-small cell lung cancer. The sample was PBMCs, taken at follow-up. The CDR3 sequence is CASSLRQPETQYF. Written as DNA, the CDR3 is TGTGCCAGCAGCTTAAGACAGCCGGAGACCCAGTACTTC.